This T cell receptor beta chain appears in the sequencing data of a study of OX40 agonist ivuxolimab in advanced cancers. Background on the study: At 75% to 90% male, the cohort had a mean age of about 55 years, ranging from roughly 20 to 80. Partial responses were seen in three patients, one with hepatocellular carcinoma and two with cutaneous melanoma. Study-level findings and limits: Some nonresponders likewise displayed low normalized T-cell clonal expansion. Among the least clonally expanded were partial responders at 0.1-3.0 mg/kg.

The CDR3 totals 14 residues. The germline V gene encodes CDR1 SGHRS and CDR2 YFSETQ. The V end lost 6 bases, the J end lost 5 bases, and 12 bases lay between the germline ends. Measured with immunoSEQ multiplex PCR; TCRdb has only the in-frame clones, and not every one. Here the sample spans about 61,000 clones, 80% to 90% being singletons. Regarding this clone: Its antigen is unidentified.

V gene TRBV5-1 combines with J gene TRBJ1-6; possible D gene TRBD1, 6 bases. This sample comprised CD4+ or CD8+ T cells sorted from blood, obtained in a trial of the OX40 agonist ivuxolimab. This TCR was recovered from an adult with an advanced solid tumor such as melanoma, head and neck, liver or kidney cancer. CDR3 loop: CASNQGMDNSPLHF. The CDR3 DNA follows: TGCGCCAGCAACCAGGGGATGGATAATTCACCCCTCCACTTT.